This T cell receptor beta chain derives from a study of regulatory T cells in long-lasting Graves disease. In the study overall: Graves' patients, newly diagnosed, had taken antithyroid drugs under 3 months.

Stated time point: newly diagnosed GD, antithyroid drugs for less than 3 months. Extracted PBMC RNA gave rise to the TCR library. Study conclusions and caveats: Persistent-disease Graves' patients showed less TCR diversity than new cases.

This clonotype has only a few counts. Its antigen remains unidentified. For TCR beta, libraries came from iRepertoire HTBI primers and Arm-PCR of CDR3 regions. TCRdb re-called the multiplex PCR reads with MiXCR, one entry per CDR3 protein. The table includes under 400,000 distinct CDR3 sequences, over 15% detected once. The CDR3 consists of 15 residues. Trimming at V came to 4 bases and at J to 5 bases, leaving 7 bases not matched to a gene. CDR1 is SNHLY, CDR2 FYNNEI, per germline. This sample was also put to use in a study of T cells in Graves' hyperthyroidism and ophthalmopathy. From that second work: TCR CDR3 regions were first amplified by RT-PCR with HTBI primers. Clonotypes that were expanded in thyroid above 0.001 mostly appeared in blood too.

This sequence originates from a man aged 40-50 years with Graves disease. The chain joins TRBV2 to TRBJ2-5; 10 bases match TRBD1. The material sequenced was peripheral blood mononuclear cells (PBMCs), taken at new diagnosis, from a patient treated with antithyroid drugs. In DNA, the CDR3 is TGTGCCAGCAGTGGGGACAGGGGCCCCATTGAGACCCAGTACTTC. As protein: CASSGDRGPIETQYF.